Listed below are T cell receptor beta chains from one sample, sequenced in a study of identical twins. MiXCR, applied by TCRdb to the 5' RACE reads, yields one record per CDR3 protein. Here the sample spans about 700,000 distinct CDR3 sequences, about 9.4% being singletons. The same specimen was also included in a second study, on yellow fever vaccine responses in identical twins.

What was sequenced was PBMCs. The receptors were sampled from a woman aged 18 to 35 in good health. Both conserved end residues are part of each CDR3. A D gene is named only where the DNA matches it firmly. Clone size appears in some rows only: once, few, many, or a class for an expanded clone.

j_call,d_call,clone_size,v_call,cdr3_nt,cdr3_aa
TRBJ2-5,TRBD1,NA,TRBV28,TGTGCCAGCAGTCCACGGGGACAGGGTAAATTTCGGGAGACCCAGTACTTC,CASSPRGQGKFRETQYF
TRBJ2-3,NA,many,TRBV7-3,TGTGCCAGCCGGGACCTCGCGACAGATACGCAGTATTTT,CASRDLATDTQYF
TRBJ2-2,TRBD1,few,TRBV28,TGTGCCAGCCTCCCGACAGGGGATCACACCGGGGAGCTGTTTTTT,CASLPTGDHTGELFF
TRBJ1-5,NA,many,TRBV6-5,TGTGCCAGCAGTTACGGGGTTGGGAATCAGCCCCAGCATTTT,CASSYGVGNQPQHF
TRBJ1-1,NA,many,TRBV6-5,TGTGCCAGCAGTTTGGGGGTTCCGAACACTGAAGCTTTCTTT,CASSLGVPNTEAFF
TRBJ1-1,NA,NA,TRBV2,TGTGCCAGCAGTGAACGACCTCGGGCGGACAGATCGAACACTGAAGCTTTCTTT,CASSERPRADRSNTEAFF
TRBJ2-1,NA,few,TRBV11-2,TGTGCCAGCAGCTTAGGTACAGGGTATGATGAGCAGTTCTTC,CASSLGTGYDEQFF
TRBJ2-2,TRBD1,many,TRBV6-2/TRBV6-3,TGTGCCAGCAGTACCGGACAGGTGCACACCGGGGAGCTGTTTTTT,CASSTGQVHTGELFF
TRBJ2-3,NA,NA,TRBV7-6,TGTGCCAGCAGCTTAGAAGGCGTTCGTAGCACAGATACGCAGTATTTT,CASSLEGVRSTDTQYF
TRBJ1-1,NA,few,TRBV12-3/TRBV12-4,TGTGCCAGCAGTTACCTTGGTGAAGCTTTCTTT,CASSYLGEAFF
TRBJ1-2,NA,few,TRBV6-6,TGTGCCAGCAGTACACCCGACAGGCGCTACACCTTC,CASSTPDRRYTF
TRBJ2-7,NA,NA,TRBV20-1,TGCAGTGCTGGGGTGGGCAGTCCCTCCTACGAGCAGTACTTC,CSAGVGSPSYEQYF
TRBJ2-1,TRBD2,many,TRBV4-2,TGTGCCAGCAGCCACCGAATTTGGCGGGAGGCTGATAGCAATGAGCAGTTCTTC,CASSHRIWREADSNEQFF
TRBJ2-5,NA,NA,TRBV20-1,TGCAGTGCTAGAGATCGCCCCCCCAGGGAGACCCAGTACTTC,CSARDRPPRETQYF